This T cell receptor (beta chain) was found in a study of blood T cell repertoires in COVID-19. Germline V lookup: CDR1 SNHLY, CDR2 FYNNEI. V was pared by 8 bases and J by 1 base, with 8 bases between. The CDR3 has 12 amino acids. The table came from immunoSEQ multiplex PCR; TCRdb's copy has only in-frame clones and leaves some out. The sample lists some 250,000 clones; about 86% were seen once. This chain connects TRBV2 to TRBJ1-1; TRBD1 might be the D (5 bases). The origin of this receptor is a young man with active or convalescent COVID-19. Specimen: peripheral blood. CDR3 nucleotide sequence: TGTGCCAGCGGACACTCGAACACTGAAGCTTTCTTT. Its protein is CASGHSNTEAFF.